This T cell receptor beta chain is from a study of T cell responses to AZD1222 COVID-19 vaccine. Clones were sequenced by immunoSEQ multiplex PCR, and TCRdb holds only the in-frame ones, with some missing. The sample has 130,000 to 150,000 clones; approximately 88% are singletons. The sequence was obtained from an adult who received the MenACWY meningococcal vaccine as a control. Here the sequenced sample was peripheral blood, taken 28 days after the second dose of the MenACWY control vaccine.

CDR3 DNA sequence: TGTGCCAGCAGCCAAGGGCCGTTCGCCAGCTCTGGAAACACCATATATTTT. Encoded protein: CASSQGPFASSGNTIYF. This chain joins TRBV3-1 (or the pseudogene TRBV3-2) and TRBJ1-3; no clear D gene. Germline assignment: CDR1 LGHDT and CDR2 YNNKEL (reference sequence). The CDR3 extends over 17 amino acids. Trimming pared 1 base from V and 0 bases from J, leaving 13 bases between.